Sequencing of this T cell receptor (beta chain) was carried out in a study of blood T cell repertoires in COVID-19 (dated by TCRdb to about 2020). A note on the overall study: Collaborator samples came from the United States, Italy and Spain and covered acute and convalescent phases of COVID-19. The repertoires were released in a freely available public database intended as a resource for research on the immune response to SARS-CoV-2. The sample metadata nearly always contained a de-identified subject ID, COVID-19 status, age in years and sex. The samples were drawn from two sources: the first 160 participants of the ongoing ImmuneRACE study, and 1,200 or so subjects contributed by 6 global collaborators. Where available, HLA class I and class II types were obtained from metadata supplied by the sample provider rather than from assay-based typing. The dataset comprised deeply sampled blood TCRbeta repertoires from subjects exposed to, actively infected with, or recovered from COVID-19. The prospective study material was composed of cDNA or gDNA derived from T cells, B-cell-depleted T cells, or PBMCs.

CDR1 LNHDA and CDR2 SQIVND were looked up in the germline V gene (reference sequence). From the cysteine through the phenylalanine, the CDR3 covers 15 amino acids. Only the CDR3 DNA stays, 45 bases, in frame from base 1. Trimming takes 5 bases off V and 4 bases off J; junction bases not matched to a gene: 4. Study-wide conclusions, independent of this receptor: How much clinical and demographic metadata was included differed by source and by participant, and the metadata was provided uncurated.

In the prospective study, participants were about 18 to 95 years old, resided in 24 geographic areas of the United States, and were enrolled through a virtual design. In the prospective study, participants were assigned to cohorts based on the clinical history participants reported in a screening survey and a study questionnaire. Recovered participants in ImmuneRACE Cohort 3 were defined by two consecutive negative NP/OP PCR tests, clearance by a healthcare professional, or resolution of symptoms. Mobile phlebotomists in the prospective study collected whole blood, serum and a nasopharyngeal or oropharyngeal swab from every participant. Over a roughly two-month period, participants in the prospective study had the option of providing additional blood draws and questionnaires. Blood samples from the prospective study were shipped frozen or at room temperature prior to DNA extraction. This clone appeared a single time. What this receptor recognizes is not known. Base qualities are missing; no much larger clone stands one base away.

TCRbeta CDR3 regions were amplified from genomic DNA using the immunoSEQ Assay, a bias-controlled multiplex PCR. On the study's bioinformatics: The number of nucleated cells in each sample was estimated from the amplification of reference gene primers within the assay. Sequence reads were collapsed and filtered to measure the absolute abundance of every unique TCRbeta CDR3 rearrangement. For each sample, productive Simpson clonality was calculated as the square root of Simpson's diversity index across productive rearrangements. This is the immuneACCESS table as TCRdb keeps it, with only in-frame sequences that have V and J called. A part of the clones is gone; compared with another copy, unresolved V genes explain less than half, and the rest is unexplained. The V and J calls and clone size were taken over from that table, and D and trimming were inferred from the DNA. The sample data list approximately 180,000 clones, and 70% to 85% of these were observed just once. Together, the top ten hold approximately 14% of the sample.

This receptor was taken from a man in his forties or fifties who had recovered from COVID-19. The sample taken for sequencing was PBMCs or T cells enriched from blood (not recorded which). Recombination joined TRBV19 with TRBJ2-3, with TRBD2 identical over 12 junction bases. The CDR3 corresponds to CASSGLAGTADTQYF. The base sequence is TGTGCCAGTAGTGGACTAGCGGGGACCGCAGATACGCAGTATTTT.